The 21 T cell receptor beta chains given below trace back to one sample, sequenced in a study of T cell responses to AZD1222 COVID-19 vaccine. Measured with immunoSEQ multiplex PCR; TCRdb has only the in-frame clones, and not every one. The sample consists of approximately 120,000 clones, 88% of them appearing once. This material consisted of peripheral blood, taken 28 days after the second AZD1222 dose. The receptors stem from an adult who received the AZD1222 COVID-19 vaccine.

V usage is TRBV7-2 and J usage is TRBJ1-4; D perhaps matches TRBD1 (6 bases). CDR1 is SGHTA, CDR2 FQGNSA, per germline. The CDR3 loop spans 14 amino acids. V was cut by 5 bases and J by 3 bases, with 10 bases left in between. DNA for the CDR3: TGTGCCAGCAGCCCAACAGGGTCTAATGAAAAACTGTTTTTT. Amino acids: CASSPTGSNEKLFF.

The genes are TRBV5-1 and TRBJ2-3, with 12 nucleotides matching TRBD2. V lost 0 bases to trimming and J lost 4 bases; unmatched junction nucleotides: 15. Germline lookup yields CDR1 SGHRS and CDR2 YFSETQ. The CDR3 spans 20 residues. DNA for the CDR3: TGCGCCAGCAGCTTGGGGCGACTAGCGGGAGACCACCGGGGCCCAGATACGCAGTATTTT. This sequence encodes CASSLGRLAGDHRGPDTQYF.

This chain connects TRBV5-1 to TRBJ1-4; maybe TRBD1 (6 bases). Germline values: CDR1 SGHRS, CDR2 YFSETQ. This CDR3 has 14 residues. V lost 2 bases and J lost 7, with 12 bases in between. The CDR3 sequence is CASSFNRVTEKLFF. The CDR3 coding sequence is TGCGCCAGCAGCTTCAACAGGGTAACTGAAAAACTGTTTTTT.

The chain combines TRBV11-3 with TRBJ1-5; D ambiguous. Per the germline V gene, CDR1 is SGHNT and CDR2 is YENEEA. The germline V and J ends were trimmed by 3 bases and 4 bases, with 7 bases remaining between them. CDR3 size: 13 residues. The CDR3 sequence is CASSFGPNQPQHF. Written as DNA, the CDR3 is TGTGCCAGCAGCTTTGGTCCAAATCAGCCCCAGCATTTT.

This clone was counted between two and nine times. The chain carries TRBV4-2 and TRBJ2-2; D gene unclear. Trimming took off 4 bases at V and 1 base at J, with 10 bases between the two ends. The germline V gene has CDR1 LGHNA and CDR2 YNFKEQ. The CDR3 runs 15 residues. The CDR3 loop is CASSPVNRNTGELFF. CDR3 sequence (DNA): TGTGCCAGCAGCCCGGTTAATCGGAACACCGGGGAGCTGTTTTTT.

This chain links TRBV11-2 with TRBJ1-1; D perhaps matches TRBD1 (6 bases). Germline CDR1 reads SGHAT; CDR2 reads FQNNGV. The V gene lost 5 bases and the J gene lost 11 bases, with 21 bases spanning the gap. The CDR3 has 14 residues. CDR3 nucleotide sequence: TGTGCCAGCAGCCAACGGGGGCCCTCTGTTGGGGCTTTCTTT. Its protein is CASSQRGPSVGAFF.

This clone was counted between two and nine times. The rearrangement links TRBV28 to TRBJ1-3; 8 bases align to TRBD1. The CDR3 has 16 residues. With 5 bases clipped from V and 2 bases from J, the junction kept 8 bases outside the gene matches. Per germline, CDR1 MDHEN and CDR2 SYDVKM. CDR3 residues: CASSTIQTGAGNTIYF. The CDR3 coding sequence is TGTGCCAGCAGTACCATCCAGACAGGGGCTGGAAACACCATATATTTT.

The J gene is TRBJ1-1, the V gene TRBV5-1; D gene ambiguous. There are 16 residues in the CDR3. The V gene's germline CDR1 is SGHRS and CDR2 YFSETQ. The germline V and J ends were trimmed by 0 bases and 1 base, with 13 bases remaining between them. The chain's CDR3 is CASSLGLKGANTEAFF. The CDR3 DNA is TGCGCCAGCAGCTTGGGGCTTAAGGGTGCGAACACTGAAGCTTTCTTT.

The V call is TRBV24-1, the J call TRBJ2-1; tentative D call: TRBD1 (5 bases). The germline CDR1 and CDR2 sequences are KGHDR and SFDVKD. V gave up 4 bases and J gave up 8 bases, with 8 bases separating them. The CDR3 consists of 12 residues. The CDR3 coding sequence is TGTGCCACCAGTGACAGGGCGGATGAGCAGTTCTTC. It translates to CATSDRADEQFF.

DNA of the CDR3: TGTGCCAGCAGTGAAAGGGCTAGCGGGGACCTCTACGAGCAGTACTTC. Protein sequence: CASSERASGDLYEQYF. The chain is built from TRBV6-1 and TRBJ2-7; 9 bases are shared with TRBD2. CDR3 length equals 16 residues. From germline, CDR1 is MNHNS and CDR2 SASEGT. After removal of 2 bases from V and 3 bases from J, the junction contained 8 bases not matched to a gene.

This clone has just a few counts. This chain links TRBV6-5 with TRBJ2-3; no clear D gene. The CDR3 extends over 15 amino acids. V lost 4 bases and J 2 bases, leaving 13 bases between the germline ends. The V gene's germline CDR1 is MNHEY and CDR2 SVGAGI. CDR3 sequence: CASSSHMSYTDTQYF. CDR3 in DNA: TGTGCCAGCAGTTCGCATATGTCATACACAGATACGCAGTATTTT.

For the CDR3, the DNA is TGCGCCAGCAGCTTTTGGGACCCCAAACAAGAGACCCAGTACTTC. Its protein is CASSFWDPKQETQYF. The chain combines TRBV5-1 with TRBJ2-5; the D call may be TRBD1 or TRBD2 (5 bases each). The CDR3 is 15 amino acids. The ends were cut back, 2 bases at V and 2 bases at J, with 13 bases in the middle. Germline V gene data show CDR1 as SGHRS and CDR2 as YFSETQ.

The chain uses TRBV6-1 and TRBJ1-2; D remains unclear. Looked up from germline, CDR1 is MNHNS and CDR2 is SASEGT. This CDR3 has 14 amino acids. V dropped 2 bases and J dropped 3 bases, with 10 bases sitting between them. For the CDR3, the DNA is TGTGCCAGCAGTGAATGGGGTCTCTACTATGGCTACACCTTC. It is translated as CASSEWGLYYGYTF.

The V and J genes are TRBV5-3 and TRBJ2-6; D is possibly TRBD1 or TRBD2 (5 bases each). TRBV5-3 is an ORF; its function is uncertain. V gave up 3 bases and J gave up 4 bases, with 8 bases separating them. CDR3 length: 14 amino acids. Here the CDR3 DNA reads TGTGCCAGAAGCTCCCGGGGCGGGGCCAACGTCCTGACTTTC. This encodes CARSSRGGANVLTF.

The chain has TRBV27 and TRBJ2-1; D might be TRBD2 (5 bases). The germline V and J ends were trimmed by 6 bases and 2 bases, with 14 bases remaining between them. Germline V gene lookup returns CDR1 MNHEY and CDR2 SMNVEV (reference sequence). This CDR3 contains 15 residues. CDR3 protein: CASSRSGSPYNEQFF. The CDR3 nucleotides are TGTGCCAGCAGCCGCAGCGGAAGCCCCTACAATGAGCAGTTCTTC.

This chain links TRBV19 with TRBJ2-3; a weak D match, TRBD2 (6 bases). This CDR3 has 13 residues. Per the germline V gene, CDR1 is LNHDA and CDR2 is SQIVND (reference sequence). V was pared by 3 bases and J by 6 bases, with 10 bases between. DNA of the CDR3: TGTGCCAGTAGTATCATGGAGGGCGATACGCAGTATTTT. Amino acid sequence: CASSIMEGDTQYF.

The V gene is TRBV10-3, the J gene TRBJ2-5; TRBD2 matches 7 bases. Germline V gene lookup returns CDR1 ENHRY and CDR2 SYGVKD. Trimming took 2 bases from V and 5 from J; bases not matched to a gene: 8. CDR3 size: 15 residues. CDR3 sequence: CAISERTSKGETQYF. The CDR3 nucleotides read TGTGCCATCAGTGAGAGGACTAGTAAAGGGGAGACCCAGTACTTC.

The genes are TRBV3-1 (or the pseudogene TRBV3-2) and TRBJ2-1; TRBD2 agrees at 9 bases. The CDR3 has 16 residues. Trimming at V came to 3 bases and at J to 3 bases, leaving 6 bases not matched to a gene. Germline V gene sequence: CDR1 LGHDT, CDR2 YNNKEL (reference sequence). CDR3 residues: CASSQHPSGDYNEQFF. CDR3 in DNA: TGTGCCAGCAGCCAGCACCCTAGCGGGGACTACAATGAGCAGTTCTTC.

V usage is TRBV28 and J usage is TRBJ1-1, with D tentatively TRBD1 (5 bases). CDR3 size: 16 residues. The germline V gene encodes CDR1 MDHEN and CDR2 SYDVKM. Trimming removed 4 bases at V and 3 bases at J, with 18 bases between. CDR3 loop: CASSSPAHLGDTEAFF. CDR3 nucleotide sequence: TGTGCCAGCAGTTCCCCAGCCCATCTGGGGGACACTGAAGCTTTCTTT.

This clone was picked up one time. The chain is built from TRBV11-3 and TRBJ2-3, with D perhaps given as TRBD1 or TRBD2 (5 bases each). Germline V gene lookup returns CDR1 SGHNT and CDR2 YENEEA. This CDR3 is built from 11 residues. Trimming pared 3 bases from V and 8 bases from J, leaving 6 bases between. The CDR3 spells CASSFGGTQYF. The CDR3 region has the DNA TGTGCCAGCAGCTTTGGGGGTACGCAGTATTTT.

The chain uses TRBV11-2 and TRBJ1-2, with a tentative D call TRBD1 (6 bases). Per the germline V gene, CDR1 is SGHAT and CDR2 is FQNNGV. CDR3 length: 15 residues. V was trimmed by 1 base and J by 4 bases, leaving 13 bases between them. CDR3 sequence: CASSLAGQTSYGYTF. CDR3 in DNA: TGTGCCAGCAGCTTAGCCGGACAGACGAGCTATGGCTACACCTTC.